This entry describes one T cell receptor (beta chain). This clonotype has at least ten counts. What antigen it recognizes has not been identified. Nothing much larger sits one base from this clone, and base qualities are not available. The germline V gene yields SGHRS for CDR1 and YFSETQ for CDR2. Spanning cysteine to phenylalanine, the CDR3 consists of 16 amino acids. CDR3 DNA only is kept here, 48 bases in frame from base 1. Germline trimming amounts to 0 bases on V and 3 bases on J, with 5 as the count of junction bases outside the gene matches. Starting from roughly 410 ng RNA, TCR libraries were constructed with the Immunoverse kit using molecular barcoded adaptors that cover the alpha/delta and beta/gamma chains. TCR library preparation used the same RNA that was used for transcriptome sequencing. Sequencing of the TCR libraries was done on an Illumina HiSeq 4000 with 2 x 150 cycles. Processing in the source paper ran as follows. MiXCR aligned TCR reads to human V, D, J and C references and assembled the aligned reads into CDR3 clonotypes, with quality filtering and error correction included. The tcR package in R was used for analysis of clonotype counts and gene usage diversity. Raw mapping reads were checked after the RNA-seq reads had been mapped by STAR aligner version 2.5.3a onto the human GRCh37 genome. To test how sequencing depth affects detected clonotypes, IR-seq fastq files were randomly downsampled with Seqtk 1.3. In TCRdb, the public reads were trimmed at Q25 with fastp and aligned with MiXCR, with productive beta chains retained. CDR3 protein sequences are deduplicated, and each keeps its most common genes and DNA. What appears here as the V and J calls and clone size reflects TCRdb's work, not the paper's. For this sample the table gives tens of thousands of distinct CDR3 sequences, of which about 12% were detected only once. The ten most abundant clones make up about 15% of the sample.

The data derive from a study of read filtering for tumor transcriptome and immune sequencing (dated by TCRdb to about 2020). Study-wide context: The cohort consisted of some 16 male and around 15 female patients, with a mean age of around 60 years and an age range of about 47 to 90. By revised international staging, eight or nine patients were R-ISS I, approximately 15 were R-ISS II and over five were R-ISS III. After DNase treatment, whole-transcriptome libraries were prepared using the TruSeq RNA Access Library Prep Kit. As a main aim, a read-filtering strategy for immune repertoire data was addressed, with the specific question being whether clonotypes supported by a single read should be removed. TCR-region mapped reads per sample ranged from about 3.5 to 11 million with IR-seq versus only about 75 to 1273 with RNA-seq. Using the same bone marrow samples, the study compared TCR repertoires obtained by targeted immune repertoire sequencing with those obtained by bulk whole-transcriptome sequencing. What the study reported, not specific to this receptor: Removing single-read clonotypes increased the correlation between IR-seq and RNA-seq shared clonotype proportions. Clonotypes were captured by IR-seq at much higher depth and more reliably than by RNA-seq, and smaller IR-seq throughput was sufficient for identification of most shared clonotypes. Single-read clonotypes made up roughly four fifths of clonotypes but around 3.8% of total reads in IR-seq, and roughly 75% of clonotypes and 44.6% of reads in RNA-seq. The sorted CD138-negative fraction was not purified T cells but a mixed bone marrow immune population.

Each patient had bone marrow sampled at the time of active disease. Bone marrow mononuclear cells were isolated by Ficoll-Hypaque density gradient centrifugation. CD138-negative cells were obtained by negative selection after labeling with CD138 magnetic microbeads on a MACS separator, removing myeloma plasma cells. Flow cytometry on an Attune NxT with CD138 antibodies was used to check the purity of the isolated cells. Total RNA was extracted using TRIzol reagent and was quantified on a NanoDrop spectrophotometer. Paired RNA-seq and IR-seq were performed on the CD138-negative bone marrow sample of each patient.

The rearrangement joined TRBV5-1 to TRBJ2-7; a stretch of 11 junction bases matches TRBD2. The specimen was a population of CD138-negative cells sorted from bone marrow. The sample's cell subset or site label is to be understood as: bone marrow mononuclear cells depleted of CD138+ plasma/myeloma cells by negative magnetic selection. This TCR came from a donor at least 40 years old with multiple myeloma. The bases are TGCGCCAGCAGCTTGGCCCCAGGGACTAGCGGCTACGAGCAGTACTTC. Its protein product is CASSLAPGTSGYEQYF.